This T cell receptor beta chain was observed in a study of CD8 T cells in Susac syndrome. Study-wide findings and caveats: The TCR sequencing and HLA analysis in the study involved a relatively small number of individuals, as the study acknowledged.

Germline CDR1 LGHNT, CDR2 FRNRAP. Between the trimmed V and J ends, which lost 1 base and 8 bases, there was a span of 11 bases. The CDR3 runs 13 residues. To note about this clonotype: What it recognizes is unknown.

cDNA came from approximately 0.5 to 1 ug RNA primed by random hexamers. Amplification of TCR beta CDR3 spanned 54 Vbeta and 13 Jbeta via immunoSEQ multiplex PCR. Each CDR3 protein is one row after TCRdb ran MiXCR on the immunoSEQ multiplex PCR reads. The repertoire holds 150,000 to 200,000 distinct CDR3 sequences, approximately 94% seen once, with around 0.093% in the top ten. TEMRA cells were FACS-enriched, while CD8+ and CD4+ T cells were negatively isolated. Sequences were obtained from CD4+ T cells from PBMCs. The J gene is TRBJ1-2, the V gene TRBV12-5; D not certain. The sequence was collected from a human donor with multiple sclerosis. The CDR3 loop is CASGLGLPGGYTF. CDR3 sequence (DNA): TGTGCTAGTGGTTTGGGACTCCCTGGGGGCTACACCTTC.